Below are 13 T cell receptor beta chains sequenced from a single sample in a study of CD8 T cells in Susac syndrome. Random hexamers primed reverse transcription of about 0.45 to 1 ug RNA. TCRdb used MiXCR to reprocess the immunoSEQ multiplex PCR reads, holding one entry per CDR3 protein. In the table there are about 120,000 distinct CDR3 sequences, approximately 91% of which are singletons. The sequenced sample consisted of CD4+ T cells from PBMCs. The receptor set was obtained from a human donor in good health.

This sequence joins TRBV18 and TRBJ2-7; D remains unclear. V was clipped by 4 bases and J by 2 bases, with 6 bases between them. CDR3 length: 12 amino acids. From germline, CDR1 is KGHSH and CDR2 LQKENI. DNA of the CDR3: TGTGCCAGCTCACAAGGAGCCTACGAGCAGTACTTC. It codes for CASSQGAYEQYF. Looking up the rest from reference TRBV18 and TRBJ2-7 gives the full variable domain: NAGVMQNPRHLVRRRGQEARLRCSPMKGHSHVYWYRQLPEEGLKFMVYLQKENIIDESGMPKERFSAEFPKEGPSILRIQQVVRGDSAAYFCASSQGAYEQYFGPGTRLTVT.

The rearrangement uses TRBV13 and TRBJ1-3; D remains ambiguous. The germline V and J ends were trimmed by 6 bases and 8 bases, with 11 bases remaining between them. CDR1 and CDR2 (germline): PRHDT, FYEKMQ (reference sequence). This CDR3 has 12 amino acids. This CDR3 reads CASRRVGHTIYF. The CDR3, as DNA: TGTGCCAGCAGGAGGGTAGGACACACCATATATTTT.

The gene calls are TRBV6-1 and TRBJ2-6; 9 bases match TRBD1. With V trimmed by 7 bases and J by 4 bases, 14 bases remained unmatched. The CDR3 is 18 amino acids. Germline V CDR1 and CDR2: MNHNS, SASEGT. CDR3 DNA sequence: TGTGCCAGCACCTCCCCGGGACAGGGACGCGCCGGGGCCAACGTCCTGACTTTC. It translates to CASTSPGQGRAGANVLTF.

The chain employs TRBV13 and TRBJ1-1; D call uncertain. Germline V gene sequence: CDR1 PRHDT, CDR2 FYEKMQ (reference sequence). V dropped 0 bases and J dropped 6 bases, with 20 bases sitting between them. CDR3 length equals 17 residues. The CDR3 protein is CASSLGWGTGGDSEAFF. The CDR3 DNA is TGTGCCAGCAGCTTAGGGTGGGGTACGGGCGGAGACTCTGAAGCTTTCTTT. The variable domain in full, with the rest retrieved from reference TRBV13 and TRBJ1-1, is AAGVIQSPRHLIKEKRETATLKCYPIPRHDTVYWYQQGPGQDPQFLISFYEKMQSDKGSIPDRFSAQQFSDYHSELNMSSLELGDSALYFCASSLGWGTGGDSEAFFGQGTRLTVV.

The chain employs TRBV4-3 and TRBJ1-2; D unclear. This CDR3 spans 15 amino acids. Germline V CDR1 and CDR2: LGHNA, YSLEER. Trimming took 0 bases from V and 2 from J, leaving 10 bases between them. CDR3 sequence: CASSQDAATNYGYTF. In DNA form, the CDR3 reads TGCGCCAGCAGCCAAGATGCAGCTACAAACTATGGCTACACCTTC.

The CDR3 coding sequence is TGTGCCAGCAGCCAAGGGTCACCTATGACAGGCGATTATAGCAATCAGCCCCAGCATTTT. Translated: CASSQGSPMTGDYSNQPQHF. The rearrangement uses TRBV3-1 and TRBJ1-5; D is perhaps TRBD1 (6 bases). This CDR3 region has 20 residues. Per germline, CDR1 LGHDT and CDR2 YNNKEL (reference sequence). The ends were cut back, 1 base at V and 0 bases at J, with 22 bases in the middle.

This chain links TRBV9 with TRBJ2-6; D is possibly TRBD1 (6 bases). Germline CDR1 reads SGDLS; CDR2 reads YYNGEE. V lost 4 bases to trimming and J lost 3 bases, with 17 bases between them. CDR3 size: 17 residues. CDR3 in DNA: TGTGCCAGCAGCACCAGACAGGCCGTGGTTGGGGCCAACGTCCTGACTTTC. Translating gives CASSTRQAVVGANVLTF.

The chain recombines TRBV19 with TRBJ2-6, with 7 bases fitting TRBD1. The germline V gene has CDR1 LNHDA and CDR2 SQIVND (reference sequence). V dropped 0 bases and J dropped 0; count of bases not matched to a gene: 17. This CDR3 is 22 amino acids long. The CDR3 sequence: CASSIDYFMRGLVGSGANVLTF. CDR3 sequence (DNA): TGTGCCAGTAGTATAGATTATTTTATGAGGGGGCTTGTTGGCTCTGGGGCCAACGTCCTGACTTTC.

The V call is TRBV20-1, the J call TRBJ1-1, with D possibly TRBD1 on 6 matching bases. Looked up from germline, CDR1 is DFQATT and CDR2 is SNEGSKA (reference sequence). The CDR3 consists of 11 residues. The CDR3 DNA follows: TGCAGCCCAGGGGTGAACACTGAAGCTTTCTTT. This sequence encodes CSPGVNTEAFF.

V usage is TRBV20-1 and J usage is TRBJ1-2; D remains ambiguous. Germline V gene data show CDR1 as DFQATT and CDR2 as SNEGSKA (reference sequence). The V end lost 6 bases, the J end lost 4 bases, and 6 bases lay between the germline ends. The CDR3 spans 10 residues. The chain's CDR3 is CSANTYGYTF. In DNA, the CDR3 is TGCAGTGCCAATACCTATGGCTACACCTTC.

The rearrangement uses TRBV6-2 or TRBV6-3 and TRBJ1-5, with a possible D match to TRBD1 (6 bases). V was pared by 2 bases and J by 3 bases, with 17 bases between. The germline V gene has CDR1 MNHEY and CDR2 SVGEGT. The CDR3 sequence is 17 residues long. The CDR3 DNA is TGTGCCAGCAGTTACCCACGGGGGGGGCGCCTCAATCAGCCCCAGCATTTT. Its protein is CASSYPRGGRLNQPQHF.

This chain connects TRBV18 to TRBJ2-5; D gene uncertain. CDR1 is KGHSH and CDR2 is LQKENI in the germline V gene. Between the trimmed V and J ends, which lost 5 bases and 0 bases, there was a span of 7 bases. CDR3 size: 13 residues. This chain's CDR3 is CASSGPYQETQYF. The CDR3, as DNA: TGTGCCAGCTCAGGTCCTTACCAAGAGACCCAGTACTTC.

This clonotype showed up just once. The genes are TRBV27 and TRBJ1-2; TRBD1 might be the D (6 bases). Germline lookup yields CDR1 MNHEY and CDR2 SMNVEV (reference sequence). The V gene lost 5 bases and the J gene lost 5 bases, with 21 bases spanning the gap. The CDR3 spans 16 residues. DNA of the CDR3: TGTGCCAGCAGTCCTTACGACAGGTCGTCGGCTTATGGCTACACCTTC. Amino acid sequence: CASSPYDRSSAYGYTF.